This T cell receptor (beta chain) came from a study of blood T cell repertoires in COVID-19. This clone occurred a few times. The ends lost 4 bases at V and 2 bases at J; junction bases unmatched: 7. Germline assignment: CDR1 SGHTA and CDR2 FQGNSA. The CDR3 runs 15 residues. As processed by the authors: Counts of nucleated cells, estimated from reference gene primer amplification, were obtained. TCRdb's table, derived via immunoSEQ multiplex PCR, lists solely in-frame clones and lacks some. That table supplies the V and J calls and clone size; D and trimming were determined from the DNA. The repertoire holds 77,000 or so clones, with about 76% as singletons.

Specimen: peripheral blood. The receptor comes from a woman of 80 years or more with active or convalescent COVID-19. The V and J genes are TRBV7-2 and TRBJ2-7, with 8 positions matching TRBD2. For the CDR3, the DNA is TGTGCCAGCAGCTCGTTTCTAGCGGGCGCCTACGAGCAGTACTTC. Its protein is CASSSFLAGAYEQYF.